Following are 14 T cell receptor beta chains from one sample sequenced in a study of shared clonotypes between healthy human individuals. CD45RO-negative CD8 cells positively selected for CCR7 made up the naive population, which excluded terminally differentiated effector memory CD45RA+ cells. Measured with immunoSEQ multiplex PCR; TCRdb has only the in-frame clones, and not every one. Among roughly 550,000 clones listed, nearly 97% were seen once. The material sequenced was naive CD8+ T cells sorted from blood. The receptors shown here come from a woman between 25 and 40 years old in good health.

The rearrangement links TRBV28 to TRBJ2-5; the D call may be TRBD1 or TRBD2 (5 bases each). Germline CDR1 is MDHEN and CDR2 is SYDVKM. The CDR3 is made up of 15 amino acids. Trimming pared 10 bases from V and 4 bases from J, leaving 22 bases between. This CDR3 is CATGRGPGLSETQYF. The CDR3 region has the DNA TGTGCCACCGGAAGGGGACCAGGGTTGTCAGAGACCCAGTACTTC.

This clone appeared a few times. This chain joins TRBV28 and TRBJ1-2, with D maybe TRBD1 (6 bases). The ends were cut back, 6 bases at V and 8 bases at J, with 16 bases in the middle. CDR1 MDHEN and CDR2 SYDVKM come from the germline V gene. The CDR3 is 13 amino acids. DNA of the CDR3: TGTGCCAGCAGCCTCACGGAGGGGGTCGGCTACACCTTC. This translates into CASSLTEGVGYTF.

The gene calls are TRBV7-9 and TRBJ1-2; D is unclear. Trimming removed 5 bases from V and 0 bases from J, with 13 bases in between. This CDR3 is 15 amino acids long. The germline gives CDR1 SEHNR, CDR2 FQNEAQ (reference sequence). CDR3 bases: TGTGCCAGCAGCCCCGTACCTAAAGCTAACTATGGCTACACCTTC. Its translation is CASSPVPKANYGYTF.

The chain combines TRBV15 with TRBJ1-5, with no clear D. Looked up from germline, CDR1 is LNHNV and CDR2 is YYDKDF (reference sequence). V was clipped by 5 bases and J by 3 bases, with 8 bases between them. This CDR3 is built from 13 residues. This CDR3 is CATSDKYNQPQHF. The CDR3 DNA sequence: TGTGCCACCAGCGACAAGTACAATCAGCCCCAGCATTTT.

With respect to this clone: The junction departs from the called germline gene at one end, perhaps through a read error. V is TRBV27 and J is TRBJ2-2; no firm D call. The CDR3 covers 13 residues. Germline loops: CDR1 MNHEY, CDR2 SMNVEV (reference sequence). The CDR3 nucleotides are TGTGCCAGCAGTGTATCCGGTCCCGGGGAGCTGTTTTTT. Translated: CASSVSGPGELFF.

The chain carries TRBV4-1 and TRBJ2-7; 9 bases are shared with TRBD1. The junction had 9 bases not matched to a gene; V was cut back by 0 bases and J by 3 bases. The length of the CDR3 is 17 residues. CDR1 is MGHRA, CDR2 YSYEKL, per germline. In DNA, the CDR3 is TGCGCCAGCAGCCAAGAACCCCGGACAGGGGCTATCTACGAGCAGTACTTC. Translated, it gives CASSQEPRTGAIYEQYF.

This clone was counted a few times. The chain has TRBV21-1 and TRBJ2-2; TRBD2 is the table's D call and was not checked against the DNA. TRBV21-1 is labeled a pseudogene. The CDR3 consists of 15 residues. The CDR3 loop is CASSGRERVTGELFF. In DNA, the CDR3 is TGTGCCAGCAGCGGCCGGGAGCGCGTTACCGGGGAGCTGTTTTTT.

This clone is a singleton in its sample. The CDR3 DNA follows: TGTGCCAGCAGCTTGTCGGATCCTTCCTACAATGAGCAGTTCTTC. Its translation: CASSLSDPSYNEQFF. V is TRBV5-6 and J is TRBJ2-1; D ambiguous. Trimming took 1 base from V and 1 from J, leaving 9 bases between them. This CDR3 has 15 amino acids. CDR1 and CDR2 (germline): SGHDT, YYEEEE. Combining the CDR3 with reference TRBV5-6 and TRBJ2-1 gives the whole variable domain DAGVTQSPTHLIKTRGQQVTLRCSPKSGHDTVSWYQQALGQGPQFIFQYYEEEERQRGNFPDRFSGHQFPNYSSELNVNALLLGDSALYLCASSLSDPSYNEQFFGPGTRLTVL.

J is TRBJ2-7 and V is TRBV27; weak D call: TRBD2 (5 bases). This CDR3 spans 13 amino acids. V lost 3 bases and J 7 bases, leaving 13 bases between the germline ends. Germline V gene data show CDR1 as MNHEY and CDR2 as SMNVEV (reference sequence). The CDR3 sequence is CASSFGGTSEQYF. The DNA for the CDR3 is TGTGCCAGCAGTTTTGGTGGCACTAGTGAGCAGTACTTC.

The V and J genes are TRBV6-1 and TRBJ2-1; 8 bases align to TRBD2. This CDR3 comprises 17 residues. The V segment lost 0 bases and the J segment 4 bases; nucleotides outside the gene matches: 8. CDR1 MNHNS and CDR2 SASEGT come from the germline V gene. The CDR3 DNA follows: TGTGCCAGCAGTGAAGCCCCACTAGCGGACCGATACAATGAGCAGTTCTTC. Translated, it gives CASSEAPLADRYNEQFF.

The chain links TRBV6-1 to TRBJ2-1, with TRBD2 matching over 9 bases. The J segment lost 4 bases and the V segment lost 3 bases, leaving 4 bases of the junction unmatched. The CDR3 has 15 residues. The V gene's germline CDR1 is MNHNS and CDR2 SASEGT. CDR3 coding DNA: TGTGCCAGCAGTGAGCAAGCGGGAGGATACAATGAGCAGTTCTTC. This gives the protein CASSEQAGGYNEQFF.

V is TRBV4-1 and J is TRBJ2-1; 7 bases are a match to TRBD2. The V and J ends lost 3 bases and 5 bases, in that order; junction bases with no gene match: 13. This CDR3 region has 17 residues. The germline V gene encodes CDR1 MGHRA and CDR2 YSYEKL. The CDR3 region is CASSHPGGLAEDNEQFF. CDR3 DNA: TGCGCCAGCAGCCACCCGGGTGGGCTAGCGGAGGACAATGAGCAGTTCTTC.

CDR3 in amino acids: CASSPDTGATQPQHF. The CDR3 region has the DNA TGCGCCAGCAGTCCTGACACTGGGGCGACTCAGCCCCAGCATTTT. The chain combines TRBV5-1 with TRBJ1-5; tentatively, D is TRBD1 (5 bases). Per germline, CDR1 SGHRS and CDR2 YFSETQ. V was cut by 5 bases and J by 6 bases, with 18 bases left in between. The CDR3 length is 15 residues.

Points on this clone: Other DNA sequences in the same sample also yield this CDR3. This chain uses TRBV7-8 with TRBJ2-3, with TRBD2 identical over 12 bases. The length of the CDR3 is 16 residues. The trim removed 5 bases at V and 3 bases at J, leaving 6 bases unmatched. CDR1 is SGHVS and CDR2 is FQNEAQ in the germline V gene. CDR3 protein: CASSLRLAGVTDTQYF. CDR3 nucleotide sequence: TGTGCCAGCAGCCTACGACTAGCGGGAGTTACAGATACGCAGTATTTT. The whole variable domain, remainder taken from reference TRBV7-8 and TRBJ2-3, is GAGVSQSPRYKVAKRGQDVALRCDPISGHVSLFWYQQALGQGPEFLTYFQNEAQLDKSGLPSDRFFAERPEGSVSTLKIQRTQQEDSAVYLCASSLRLAGVTDTQYFGPGTRLTVL.